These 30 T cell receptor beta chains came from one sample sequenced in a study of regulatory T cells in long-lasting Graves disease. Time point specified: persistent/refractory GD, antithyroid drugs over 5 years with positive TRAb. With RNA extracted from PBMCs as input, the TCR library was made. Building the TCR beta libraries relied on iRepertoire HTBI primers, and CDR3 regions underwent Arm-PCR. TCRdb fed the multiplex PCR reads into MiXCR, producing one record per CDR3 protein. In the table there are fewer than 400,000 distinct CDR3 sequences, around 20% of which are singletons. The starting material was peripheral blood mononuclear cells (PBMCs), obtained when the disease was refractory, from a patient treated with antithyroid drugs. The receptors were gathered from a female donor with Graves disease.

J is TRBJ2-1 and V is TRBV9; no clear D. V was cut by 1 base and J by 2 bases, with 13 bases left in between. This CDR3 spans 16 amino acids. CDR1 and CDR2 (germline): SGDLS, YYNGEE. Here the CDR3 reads CASSVYQVLAYNEQFF. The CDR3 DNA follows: TGTGCCAGCAGCGTATATCAAGTCCTTGCCTACAATGAGCAGTTCTTC.

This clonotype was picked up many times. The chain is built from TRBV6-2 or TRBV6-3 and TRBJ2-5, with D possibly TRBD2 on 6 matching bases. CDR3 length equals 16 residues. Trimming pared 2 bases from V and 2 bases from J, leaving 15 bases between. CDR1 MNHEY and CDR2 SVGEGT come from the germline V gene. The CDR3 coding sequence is TGTGCCAGCAGTTACGAGGAGGGAACGGTACAAGAGACCCAGTACTTC. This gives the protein CASSYEEGTVQETQYF.

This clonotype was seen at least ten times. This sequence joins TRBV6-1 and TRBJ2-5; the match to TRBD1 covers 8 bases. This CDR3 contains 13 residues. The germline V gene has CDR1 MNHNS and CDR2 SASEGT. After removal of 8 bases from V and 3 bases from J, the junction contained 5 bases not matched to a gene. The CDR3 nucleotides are TGTGCCAGCGGAGAGACAGGGGAAGAGACCCAGTACTTC. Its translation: CASGETGEETQYF.

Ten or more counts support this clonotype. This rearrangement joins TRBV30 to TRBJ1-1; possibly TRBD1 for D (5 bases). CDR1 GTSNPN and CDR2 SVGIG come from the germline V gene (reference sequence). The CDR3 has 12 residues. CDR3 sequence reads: CAHSMGDTEAFF. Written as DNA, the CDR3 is TGTGCTCACTCGATGGGGGACACTGAAGCTTTCTTT.

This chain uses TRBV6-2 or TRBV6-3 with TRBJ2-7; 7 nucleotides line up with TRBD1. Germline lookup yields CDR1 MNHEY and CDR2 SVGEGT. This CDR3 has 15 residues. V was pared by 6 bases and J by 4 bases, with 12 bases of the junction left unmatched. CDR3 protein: CASSPTGVQRYEQYF. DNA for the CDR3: TGTGCCAGCAGCCCAACAGGGGTTCAGAGGTACGAGCAGTACTTC.

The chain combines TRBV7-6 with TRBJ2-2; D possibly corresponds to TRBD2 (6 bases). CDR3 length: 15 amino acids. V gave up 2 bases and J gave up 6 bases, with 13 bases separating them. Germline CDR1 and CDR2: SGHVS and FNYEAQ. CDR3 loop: CASSLLVGRSGELFF. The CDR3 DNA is TGTGCCAGCAGCTTACTGGTCGGGAGATCCGGGGAGCTGTTTTTT.

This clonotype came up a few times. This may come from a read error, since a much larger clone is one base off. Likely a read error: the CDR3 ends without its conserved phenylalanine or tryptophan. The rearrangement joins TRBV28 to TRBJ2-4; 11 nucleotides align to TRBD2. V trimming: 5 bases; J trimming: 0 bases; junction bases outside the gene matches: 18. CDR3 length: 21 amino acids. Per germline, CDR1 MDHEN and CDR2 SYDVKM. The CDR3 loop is CASSLAPTGTSGAGAKNIQYS. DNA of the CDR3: TGTGCCAGCAGTCTCGCCCCTACCGGGACTAGCGGAGCTGGAGCCAAAAACATTCAGTACTCC.

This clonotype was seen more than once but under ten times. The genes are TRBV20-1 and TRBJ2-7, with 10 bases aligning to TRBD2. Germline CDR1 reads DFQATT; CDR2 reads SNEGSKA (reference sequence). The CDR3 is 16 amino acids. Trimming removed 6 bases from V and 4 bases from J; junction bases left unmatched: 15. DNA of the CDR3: TGCAGTGCGGAAAGAACTACTAGCGGGATGTTGTACGAGCAGTACTTC. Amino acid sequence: CSAERTTSGMLYEQYF.

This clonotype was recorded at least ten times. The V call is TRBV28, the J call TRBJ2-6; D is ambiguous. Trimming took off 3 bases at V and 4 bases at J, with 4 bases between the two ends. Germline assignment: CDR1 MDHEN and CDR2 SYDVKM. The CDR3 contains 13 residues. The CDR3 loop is CASSLLGANVLTF. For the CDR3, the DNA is TGTGCCAGCAGTTTGTTGGGGGCCAACGTCCTGACTTTC. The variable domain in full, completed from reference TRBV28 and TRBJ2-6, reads DVKVTQSSRYLVKRTGEKVFLECVQDMDHENMFWYRQDPGLGLRLIYFSYDVKMKEKGDIPEGYSVSREKKERFSLILESASTNQTSMYLCASSLLGANVLTFGAGSRLTVL.

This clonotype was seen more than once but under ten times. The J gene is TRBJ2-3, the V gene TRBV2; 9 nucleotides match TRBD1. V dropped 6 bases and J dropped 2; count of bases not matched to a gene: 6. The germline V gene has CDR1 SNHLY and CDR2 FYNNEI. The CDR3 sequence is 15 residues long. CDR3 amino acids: CASRQGARPTDTQYF. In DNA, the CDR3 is TGTGCCAGCAGACAGGGGGCGCGTCCCACAGATACGCAGTATTTT.

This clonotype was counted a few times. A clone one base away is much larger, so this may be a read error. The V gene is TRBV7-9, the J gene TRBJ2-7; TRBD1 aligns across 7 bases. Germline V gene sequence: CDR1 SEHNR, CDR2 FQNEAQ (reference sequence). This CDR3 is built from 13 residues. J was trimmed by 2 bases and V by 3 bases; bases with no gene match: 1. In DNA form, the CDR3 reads TGTGCCAGCAGCTTCAGGGGGACCTACGAGCAGTACTTC. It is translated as CASSFRGTYEQYF. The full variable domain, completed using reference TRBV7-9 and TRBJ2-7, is DTGVSQNPRHKITKRGQNVTFRCDPISEHNRLYWYRQTLGQGPEFLTYFQNEAQLEKSRLLSDRFSAERPKGSFSTLEIQRTEQGDSAMYLCASSFRGTYEQYFGPGTRLTVT.

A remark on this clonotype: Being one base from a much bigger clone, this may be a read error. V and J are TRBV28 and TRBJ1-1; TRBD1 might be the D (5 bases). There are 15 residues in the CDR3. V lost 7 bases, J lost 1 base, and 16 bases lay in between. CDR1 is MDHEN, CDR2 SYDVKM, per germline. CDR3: CASNPGGVTNTEAFF. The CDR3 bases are TGTGCCAGCAATCCAGGAGGGGTTACGAACACTGAAGCTTTCTTT.

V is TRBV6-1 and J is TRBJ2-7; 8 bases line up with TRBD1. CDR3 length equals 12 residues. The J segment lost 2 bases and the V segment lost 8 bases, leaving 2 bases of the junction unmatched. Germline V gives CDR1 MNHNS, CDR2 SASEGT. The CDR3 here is CASEDRAYEQYF. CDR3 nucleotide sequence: TGTGCCAGCGAGGACAGGGCCTACGAGCAGTACTTC.

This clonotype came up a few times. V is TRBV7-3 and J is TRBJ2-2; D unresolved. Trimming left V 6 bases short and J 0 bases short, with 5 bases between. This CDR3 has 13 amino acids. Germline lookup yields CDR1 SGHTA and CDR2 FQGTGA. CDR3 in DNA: TGTGCCAGCAGTATAGCGAACACCGGGGAGCTGTTTTTT. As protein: CASSIANTGELFF.

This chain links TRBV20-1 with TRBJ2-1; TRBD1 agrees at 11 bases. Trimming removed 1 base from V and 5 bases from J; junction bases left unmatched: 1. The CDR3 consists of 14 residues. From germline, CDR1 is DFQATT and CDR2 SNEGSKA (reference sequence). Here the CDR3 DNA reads TGCAGTGCTAGAGGGGACAGGGGGGACAATGAGCAGTTCTTC. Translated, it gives CSARGDRGDNEQFF.

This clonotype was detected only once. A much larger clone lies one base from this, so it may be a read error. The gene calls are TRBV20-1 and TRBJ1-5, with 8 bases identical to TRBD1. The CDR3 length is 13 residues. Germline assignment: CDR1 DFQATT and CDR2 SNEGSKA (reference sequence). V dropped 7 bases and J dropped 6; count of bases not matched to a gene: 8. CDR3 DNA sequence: TGCAGTGTTAGCGGACAGGGCAGTCAGCCCCAGCATTTT. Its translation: CSVSGQGSQPQHF.

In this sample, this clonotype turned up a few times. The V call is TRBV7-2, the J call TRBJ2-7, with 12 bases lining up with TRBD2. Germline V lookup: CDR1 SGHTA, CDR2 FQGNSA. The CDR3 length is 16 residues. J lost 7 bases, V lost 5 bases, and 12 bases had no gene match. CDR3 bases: TGTGCCAGCAGCAGTCGGCTAGCGGGAGGGCCTTGGGAGCAGTACTTC. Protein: CASSSRLAGGPWEQYF. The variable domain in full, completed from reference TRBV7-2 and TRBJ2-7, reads GAGVSQSPSNKVTEKGKDVELRCDPISGHTALYWYRQSLGQGLEFLIYFQGNSAPDKSGLPSDRFSAERTGGSVSTLTIQRTQQEDSAVYLCASSSRLAGGPWEQYFGPGTRLTVT.

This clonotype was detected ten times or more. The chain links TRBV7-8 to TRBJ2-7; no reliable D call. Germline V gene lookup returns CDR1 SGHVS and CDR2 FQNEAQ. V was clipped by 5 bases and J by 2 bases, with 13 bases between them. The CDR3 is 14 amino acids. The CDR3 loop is CASSPPIPPYEQYF. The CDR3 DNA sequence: TGTGCCAGCAGCCCACCTATTCCACCCTACGAGCAGTACTTC. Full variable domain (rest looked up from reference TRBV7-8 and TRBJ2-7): GAGVSQSPRYKVAKRGQDVALRCDPISGHVSLFWYQQALGQGPEFLTYFQNEAQLDKSGLPSDRFFAERPEGSVSTLKIQRTQQEDSAVYLCASSPPIPPYEQYFGPGTRLTVT.

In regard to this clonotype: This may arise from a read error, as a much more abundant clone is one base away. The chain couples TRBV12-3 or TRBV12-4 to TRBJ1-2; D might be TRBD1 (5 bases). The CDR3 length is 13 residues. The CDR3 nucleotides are TGTGCCGGCAGTCCGTTAGGGGATCAGGGCTACACCTTC. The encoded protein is CAGSPLGDQGYTF.

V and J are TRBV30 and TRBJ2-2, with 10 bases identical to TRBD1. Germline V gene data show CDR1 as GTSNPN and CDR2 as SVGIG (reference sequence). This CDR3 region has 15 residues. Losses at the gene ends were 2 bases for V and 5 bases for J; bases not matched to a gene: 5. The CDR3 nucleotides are TGTGCCTGGAGTCCGCGGGACAGGGGAACCGGGGAGCTGTTTTTT. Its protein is CAWSPRDRGTGELFF.

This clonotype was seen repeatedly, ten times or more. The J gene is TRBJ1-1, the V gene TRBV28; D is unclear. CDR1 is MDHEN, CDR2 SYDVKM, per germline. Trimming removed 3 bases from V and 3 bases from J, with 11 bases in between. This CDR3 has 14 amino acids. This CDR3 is CASSFGGPDTEAFF. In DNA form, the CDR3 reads TGTGCCAGCAGTTTTGGAGGACCAGACACTGAAGCTTTCTTT. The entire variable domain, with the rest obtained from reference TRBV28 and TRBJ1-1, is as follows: DVKVTQSSRYLVKRTGEKVFLECVQDMDHENMFWYRQDPGLGLRLIYFSYDVKMKEKGDIPEGYSVSREKKERFSLILESASTNQTSMYLCASSFGGPDTEAFFGQGTRLTVV.

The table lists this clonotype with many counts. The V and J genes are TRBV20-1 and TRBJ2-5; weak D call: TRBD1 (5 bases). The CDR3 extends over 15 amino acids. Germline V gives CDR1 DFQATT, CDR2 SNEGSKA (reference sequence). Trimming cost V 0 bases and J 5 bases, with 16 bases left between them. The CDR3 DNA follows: TGCAGTGCTAGAGATCTGGACAACCGAATGGAGACCCAGTACTTC. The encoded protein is CSARDLDNRMETQYF.

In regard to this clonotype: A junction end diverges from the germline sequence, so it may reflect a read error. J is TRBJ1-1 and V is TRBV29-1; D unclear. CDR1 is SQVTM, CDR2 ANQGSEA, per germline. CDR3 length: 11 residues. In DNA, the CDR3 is TGCAGCGGCCGTATGAACGCTGAAGCTTTCTTT. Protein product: CSGRMNAEAFF.

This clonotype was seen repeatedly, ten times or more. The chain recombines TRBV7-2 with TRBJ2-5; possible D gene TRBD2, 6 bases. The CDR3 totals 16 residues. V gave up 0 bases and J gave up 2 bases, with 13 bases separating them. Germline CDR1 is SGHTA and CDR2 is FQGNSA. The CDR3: CASSLAPLGRQETQYF. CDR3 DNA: TGTGCCAGCAGCTTAGCCCCCCTGGGGAGGCAAGAGACCCAGTACTTC.

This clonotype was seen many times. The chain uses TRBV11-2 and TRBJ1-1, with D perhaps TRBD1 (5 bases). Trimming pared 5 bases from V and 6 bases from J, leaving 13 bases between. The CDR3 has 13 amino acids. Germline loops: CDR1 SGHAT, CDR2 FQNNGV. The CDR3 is CASSPGTMAEAFF. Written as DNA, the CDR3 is TGTGCCAGCAGCCCCGGGACGATGGCTGAAGCTTTCTTT.

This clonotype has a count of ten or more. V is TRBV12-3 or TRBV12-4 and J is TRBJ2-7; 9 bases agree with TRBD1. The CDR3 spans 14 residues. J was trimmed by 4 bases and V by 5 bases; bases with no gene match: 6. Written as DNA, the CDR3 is TGTGCCAGCAGTCCGGGACAGGGAGATTACGAGCAGTACTTC. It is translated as CASSPGQGDYEQYF.

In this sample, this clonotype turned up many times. The CDR3 nucleotides are TGTGCCAGCAGTCCGGGAGGTTCCGGGACTAGCCGTACCACCGGGGAGCTGTTTTTT. Residues: CASSPGGSGTSRTTGELFF. The chain recombines TRBV2 with TRBJ2-2, with TRBD2 identical over 9 bases. The CDR3 length is 19 residues. With 5 bases clipped from V and 4 bases from J, the junction kept 17 bases outside the gene matches. In germline, CDR1 is SNHLY, CDR2 FYNNEI.

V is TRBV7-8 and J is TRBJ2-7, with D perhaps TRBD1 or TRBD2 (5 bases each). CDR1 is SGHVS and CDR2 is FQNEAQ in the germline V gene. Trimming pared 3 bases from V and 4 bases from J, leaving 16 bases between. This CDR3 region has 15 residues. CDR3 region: CASSLAVGPFYEQYF. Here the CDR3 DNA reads TGTGCCAGCAGCTTGGCGGTGGGACCATTTTACGAGCAGTACTTC. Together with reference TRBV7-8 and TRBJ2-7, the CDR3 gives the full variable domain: GAGVSQSPRYKVAKRGQDVALRCDPISGHVSLFWYQQALGQGPEFLTYFQNEAQLDKSGLPSDRFFAERPEGSVSTLKIQRTQQEDSAVYLCASSLAVGPFYEQYFGPGTRLTVT.

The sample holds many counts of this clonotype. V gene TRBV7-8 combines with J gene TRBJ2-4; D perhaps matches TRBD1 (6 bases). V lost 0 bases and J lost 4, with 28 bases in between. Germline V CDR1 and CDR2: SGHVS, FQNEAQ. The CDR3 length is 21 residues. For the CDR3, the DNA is TGTGCCAGCAGCTTAGCGGCCAGGGGCCCACTGTCCGGGATTGATAAAAACATTCAGTACTTC. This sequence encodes CASSLAARGPLSGIDKNIQYF.

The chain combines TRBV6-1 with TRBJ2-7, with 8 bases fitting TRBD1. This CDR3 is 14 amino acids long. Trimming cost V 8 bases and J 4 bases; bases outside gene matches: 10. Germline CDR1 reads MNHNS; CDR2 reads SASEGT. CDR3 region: CASEEWDRRYEQYF. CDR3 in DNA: TGTGCCAGCGAGGAGTGGGACAGGAGATACGAGCAGTACTTC.